This entry is about one T cell receptor (beta chain). This sample is part of a study of CD8 T cells in Susac syndrome. Reverse transcription of roughly 0.45 to 1 ug RNA was carried out with random hexamers. The method of amplification for TCR beta CDR3 was immunoSEQ multiplex PCR, covering 54 Vbeta and 13 Jbeta. Via MiXCR, TCRdb re-called the immunoSEQ multiplex PCR reads, giving one row per CDR3 protein. The sample consists of 120,000 to 150,000 distinct CDR3 sequences, roughly 95% of them appearing once. CDR3 size: 16 residues. Germline CDR1 SGHTA, CDR2 FQGNSA. Trimming cost V 5 bases and J 1 base, with 14 bases left between them.

Specimen: CD4+ T cells from PBMCs. The chain recombines TRBV7-2 with TRBJ2-2; perhaps TRBD1 as D (6 bases). The receptor was isolated from a human donor in good health. The DNA for the CDR3 is TGTGCCAGCAGCCGCTATTGGGGGCGGAACACCGGGGAGCTGTTTTTT. This encodes CASSRYWGRNTGELFF. The variable domain in full, completed from reference TRBV7-2 and TRBJ2-2, reads GAGVSQSPSNKVTEKGKDVELRCDPISGHTALYWYRQSLGQGLEFLIYFQGNSAPDKSGLPSDRFSAERTGGSVSTLTIQRTQQEDSAVYLCASSRYWGRNTGELFFGEGSRLTVL.